This TCR beta chain derives from a study of identifying expanded T cells in peripheral blood. Germline CDR1 reads SGHTA; CDR2 reads FQGNSA. Trimming shortened V by 5 bases and J by 8 bases, and 15 bases separated the two germline ends. This CDR3 is built from 13 residues. General study points: Across healthy donors, higher total template counts meant significantly greater approximately two-week count variance. Over approximately two and four weeks, about 15 and 19 clones changed, versus 1.2 between replicates.

About this clone itself: What it binds is not known.

Collection occurred without any documented infections or immune events in donors. Libraries were prepared by immunoSEQ multiplex PCR; TCRdb keeps only in-frame clonotypes and omits some of them. Found here are under 95,000 clones, approximately 90% of them singletons; the top ten hold 2.5% to 3.5%. The TCR comes from a person between 18 and 75 years old in good health. The sample taken for sequencing was blood. The chain is built from TRBV7-2 and TRBJ1-2, with D hard to call. CDR3 loop: CASSPDTVLGYTF. CDR3 in DNA: TGTGCCAGCAGCCCCGACACGGTCCTGGGCTACACCTTC.